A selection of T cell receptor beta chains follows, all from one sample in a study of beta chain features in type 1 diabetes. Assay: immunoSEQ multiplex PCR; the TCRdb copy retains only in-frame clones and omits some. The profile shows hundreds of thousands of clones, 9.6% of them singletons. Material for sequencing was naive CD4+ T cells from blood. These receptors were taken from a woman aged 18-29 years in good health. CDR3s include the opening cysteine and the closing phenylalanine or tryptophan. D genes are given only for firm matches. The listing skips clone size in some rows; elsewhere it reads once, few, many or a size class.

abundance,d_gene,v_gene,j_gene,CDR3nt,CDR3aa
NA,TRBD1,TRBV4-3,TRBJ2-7,TGCGCCAGCAGCCAAGTAGGGACAGGTCTTCACGAGCAGTACTTC,CASSQVGTGLHEQYF
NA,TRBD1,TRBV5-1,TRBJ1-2,TGCGCCAGCAGCTCCGGACAGGGGTCGTTCATTGGCTACACCTTC,CASSSGQGSFIGYTF
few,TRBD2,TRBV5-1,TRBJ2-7,TGCGCCAGCAGCGGAATACCGGGACTAGCGGGAACATACGAGCAGTACTTC,CASSGIPGLAGTYEQYF
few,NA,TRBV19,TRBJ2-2,TGTGCCAGTAGACCCCGACAGACCGGGGAGCTGTTTTTT,CASRPRQTGELFF
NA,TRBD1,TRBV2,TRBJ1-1,TGTGCCAGCAGTCCGGGACAGGGGAGGTTCGTGAACACTGAAGCTTTCTTT,CASSPGQGRFVNTEAFF
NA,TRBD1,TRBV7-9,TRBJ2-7,TGTGCCAGCAGCTTACGAAGCTTGGGTGGGACAGATTACGAGCAGTACTTC,CASSLRSLGGTDYEQYF
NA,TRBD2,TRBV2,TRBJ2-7,TGTGCCAGCAGTGATGTCCTAGCGGGATGGGGAGGGGGGACCTACGAGCAGTACTTC,CASSDVLAGWGGGTYEQYF
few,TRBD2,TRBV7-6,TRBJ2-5,TGTGCCAGCAGCGTTAGCGGGAGGGGCCAAGAGACCCAGTACTTC,CASSVSGRGQETQYF
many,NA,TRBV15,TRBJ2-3,TGTGCCACCAGCAGTGTCGAGTACGCAGATACGCAGTATTTT,CATSSVEYADTQYF
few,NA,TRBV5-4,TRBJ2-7,TGTGCCAGCAGCCAGACTTCCACAAACACCTACGAGCAGTACTTC,CASSQTSTNTYEQYF
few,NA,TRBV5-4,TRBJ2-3,TGTGCCAGCAGCTCCCCAAGCGCAGGGAGCACAGATACGCAGTATTTT,CASSSPSAGSTDTQYF
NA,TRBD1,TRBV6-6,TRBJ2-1,TGTGCCAGCAGAAGACAGGGTTTATACAATGAGCAGTTCTTC,CASRRQGLYNEQFF
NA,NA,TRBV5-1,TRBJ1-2,TGCGCCAGCAGCTTGAGAGCGGATGGCTACACCTTC,CASSLRADGYTF
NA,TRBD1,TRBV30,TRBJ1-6,TGTGCCTGGGACGGGACAGTAGGTTCACCCCTCCACTTT,CAWDGTVGSPLHF
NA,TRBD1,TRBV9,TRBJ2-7,TGTGCCAGCAGACAGGGGGCGGACGGCGAGCAGTACTTC,CASRQGADGEQYF
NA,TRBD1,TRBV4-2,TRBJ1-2,TGTGCCAGCACCCGACAGGGGGTAAACTATGGCTACACCTTC,CASTRQGVNYGYTF
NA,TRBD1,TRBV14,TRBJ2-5,TGTGCCAGCAGCCAAGAAAGATGGGTCGGACAGGACCTCAAGTACCAAGAGACCCAGTACTTC,CASSQERWVGQDLKYQETQYF
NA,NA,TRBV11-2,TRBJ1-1,TGTGCCAGCAGTAGGACAGCCTTTCTAATGAACACTGAAGCTTTCTTT,CASSRTAFLMNTEAFF
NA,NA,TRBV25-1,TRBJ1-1,TGTGCCAGCAGTGAATTGGCCGAGAACACTGAAGCTTTCTTT,CASSELAENTEAFF
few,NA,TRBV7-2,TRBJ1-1,TGTGCCAGCAGCGTGATGCCGGTGAACACTGAAGCTTTCTTT,CASSVMPVNTEAFF
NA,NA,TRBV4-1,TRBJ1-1,TGCGCCAGCAGCCTCAGACAGCTGAACACTGAAGCTTTCTTT,CASSLRQLNTEAFF
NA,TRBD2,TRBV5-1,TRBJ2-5,TGCGCCAGCAGCTTGGAAGCGGGGGGGCCGGAGCAAGAGACCCAGTACTTC,CASSLEAGGPEQETQYF
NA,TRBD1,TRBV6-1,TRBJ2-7,TGTGCCAGCAGTGAAGGGGGACAGGGCTACGAGCAGTACTTC,CASSEGGQGYEQYF
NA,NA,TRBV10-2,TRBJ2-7,TGCGCCAGCAGTGAGATGGCTGTCTACGAGCAGTACTTC,CASSEMAVYEQYF
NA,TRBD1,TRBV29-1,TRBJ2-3,TGCAGCGTTGACTCTGGCAGGGGGCTTGATACGCAGTATTTT,CSVDSGRGLDTQYF
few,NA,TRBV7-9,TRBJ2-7,TGTGCCAGCAGCTTAGCGCGGCAGACTTACGAGCAGTACTTC,CASSLARQTYEQYF
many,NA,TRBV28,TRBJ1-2,TGTGCCAGCAGTTTCGGGACAAGTCTGGTGGGCTACACCTTC,CASSFGTSLVGYTF
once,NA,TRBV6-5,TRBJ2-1,TGTGCCAGCAGTTACTCGCTAGGCTCCTACAATGAGCAGTTCTTC,CASSYSLGSYNEQFF
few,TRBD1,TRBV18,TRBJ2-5,TGTGCCAGCTCACCAGGGACAGGGGTTTCGGAGACCCAGTACTTC,CASSPGTGVSETQYF
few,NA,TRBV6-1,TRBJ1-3,TGTGCCAGCAGTGAATTCAGGACAGTAAATGGAAACACCATATATTTT,CASSEFRTVNGNTIYF
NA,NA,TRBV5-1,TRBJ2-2,TGCGCCAGCAGCCTAGCTAACACCGGGGAGCTGTTTTTT,CASSLANTGELFF
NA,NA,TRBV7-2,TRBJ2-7,TGTGCCAGCAGCTTGATTAGCTCCTCCCACGAGCAGTACTTC,CASSLISSSHEQYF
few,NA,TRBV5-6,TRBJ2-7,TGTGCCAGCAGCCCGCCCCGGGACATCTCCTACGAGCAGTACTTC,CASSPPRDISYEQYF
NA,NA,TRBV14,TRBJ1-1,TGTGCCAGCAGCCCGGCAGGGTGGACTGAAGCTTTCTTT,CASSPAGWTEAFF
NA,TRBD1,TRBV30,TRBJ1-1,TGTGCCTGGACCGACAGGGTGAACACTGAAGCTTTCTTT,CAWTDRVNTEAFF
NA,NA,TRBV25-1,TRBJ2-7,TGTGCCAGCAGTGAATATATCGGGGAGAGGGAGCAGTACTTC,CASSEYIGEREQYF
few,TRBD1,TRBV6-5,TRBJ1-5,TGTGCCAGCAGCCAGGGGGACGGTCAGCCCCAGCATTTT,CASSQGDGQPQHF
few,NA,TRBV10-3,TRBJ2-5,TGTGCCATCAGTGAGTCTCTGACTAGAGAAGAGACCCAGTACTTC,CAISESLTREETQYF
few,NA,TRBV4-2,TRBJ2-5,TGTGCCAGCAGCCAAGATCAGAACTTGCGGGCCCAAGAGACCCAGTACTTC,CASSQDQNLRAQETQYF
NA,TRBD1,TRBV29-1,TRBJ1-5,TGCAGCGCCGGGACAGGGAATCAGCCCCAGCATTTT,CSAGTGNQPQHF
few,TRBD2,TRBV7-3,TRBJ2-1,TGTGCCAGCAGCTCAGGGACTAGCGGGGGGAGCTCCTACAATGAGCAGTTCTTC,CASSSGTSGGSSYNEQFF
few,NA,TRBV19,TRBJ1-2,TGTGCCAGCCGACCTCGATCCCAGGGGAATAATGGCTACACCTTC,CASRPRSQGNNGYTF
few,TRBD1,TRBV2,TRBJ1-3,TGTGCCAGCAGTTTACTACATTTCGGGACAGAGTCTGGAAACACCATATATTTT,CASSLLHFGTESGNTIYF
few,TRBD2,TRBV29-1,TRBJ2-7,TGCAGCGTTTTCGGACTAGCGGACTCCTACGAGCAGTACTTC,CSVFGLADSYEQYF
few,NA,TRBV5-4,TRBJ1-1,TGTGCCAGCAGCTTGGCTGGTTGGGGGCTGGGCACTGAAGCTTTCTTT,CASSLAGWGLGTEAFF
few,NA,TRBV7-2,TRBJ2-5,TGTGCCAGCAGCCCTGGGGGACTAGAGACCCAGTACTTC,CASSPGGLETQYF
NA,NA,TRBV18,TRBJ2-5,TGTGCCAGCTCACCAGACGGGGTAAAAGAGACCCAGTACTTC,CASSPDGVKETQYF
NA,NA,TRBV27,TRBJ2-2,TGTGCCAGCAGTTGGGGGACAACCGGGGAGCTGTTTTTT,CASSWGTTGELFF
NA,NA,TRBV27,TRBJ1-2,TGTGCCAGCAGTTTATCGATGGGGCAGGGTGGCTATGGCTACACCTTC,CASSLSMGQGGYGYTF
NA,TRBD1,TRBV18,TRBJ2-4,TGTGCCAGCTCACTTTACAGGGGTGGTGACAAAAACATTCAGTACTTC,CASSLYRGGDKNIQYF
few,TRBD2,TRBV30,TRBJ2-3,TGTGCCTGGAGTGTACCAGCGGGGATCACAGATACGCAGTATTTT,CAWSVPAGITDTQYF
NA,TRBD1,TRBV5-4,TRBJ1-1,TGTGCCAGCAGCCTACCCGGACAGGGACGGTTGAACACTGAAGCTTTCTTT,CASSLPGQGRLNTEAFF
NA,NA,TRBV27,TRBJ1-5,TGTGCCAGCAGTTTATTCGGTCAGCCCCAGCATTTT,CASSLFGQPQHF